Described below is a single T cell receptor (beta chain) sequence and its context. Recruitment covered 20 to 25 US areas and drew participants whose ages spanned about 18 to 90 years. Recovered Cohort 3 donors showed two negative PCRs, clearance, or symptom resolution. This entry is derived from a study of blood T cell repertoires in COVID-19. Study-level background: Acute and convalescent COVID-19 samples came from the United States, Italy and Spain.

The germline CDR1 and CDR2 sequences are LGHNA and YNFKEQ. This CDR3 contains 14 residues. Trimming removed 5 bases from V and 0 bases from J, with 8 bases in between. In the authors' workflow: Reference gene primer amplification yielded estimated nucleated cell counts. The protocol was immunoSEQ multiplex PCR, while the TCRdb copy is restricted to in-frame clones and leaves out a portion. From that table come the V and J calls and clone size; the DNA was used to work out D and trimming. This table holds under 200,000 clones, approximately 80% found once. The source of this sequence is a woman aged 50 to 65 who had recovered from COVID-19. Source material: PBMCs or T cells enriched from blood (not recorded which). The chain recombines TRBV4-2 with TRBJ1-3; a weak D match, TRBD1 (5 bases). CDR3 nucleotides: TGTGCCAGCAGCGACGGACACTCTGGAAACACCATATATTTT. Amino acids: CASSDGHSGNTIYF.